These T cell receptor beta chains were read from a single sample in a study of long-term antiretroviral therapy in people with HIV. The data were produced by immunoSEQ multiplex PCR, yet TCRdb's version contains in-frame clones alone and is incomplete. The repertoire holds some 25,000 clones, over 70% seen once, with about 15% in the top ten. The source was unsorted PBMCs, collected approximately 4.3 years after starting antiretroviral therapy. Receptors were obtained from a man between 25 and 39 years old with HIV. Each CDR3 is given with its conserved first and last residue. Fields, in order: D gene, clone size, V gene, J gene, CDR3 protein, CDR3 DNA. D genes are given only for firm matches. Not all rows give a size; the values are once, few, many and, for expanded clones, a class.

d_gene: TRBD1; abundance: few; v_gene: TRBV6-5; j_gene: TRBJ2-4; CDR3aa: CASSYPGTDLRIQYF; CDR3nt: TGTGCCAGCAGTTACCCCGGGACAGACTTACGAATTCAGTACTTC
d_gene: TRBD2; abundance: .; v_gene: TRBV7-3; j_gene: TRBJ2-7; CDR3aa: CASSTAGGPPYEQYF; CDR3nt: TGTGCCAGCAGCACAGCGGGGGGCCCCCCCTACGAGCAGTACTTC
d_gene: TRBD1; abundance: .; v_gene: TRBV28; j_gene: TRBJ2-7; CDR3aa: CASSLSGQGPDEQYF; CDR3nt: TGTGCCAGCAGTTTATCCGGACAGGGTCCTGACGAGCAGTACTTC
d_gene: .; abundance: .; v_gene: TRBV6-5; j_gene: TRBJ1-1; CDR3aa: CASSYYAGEPEAFF; CDR3nt: TGTGCCAGCAGTTACTATGCAGGGGAGCCTGAAGCTTTCTTT
d_gene: TRBD2; abundance: .; v_gene: TRBV30; j_gene: TRBJ2-5; CDR3aa: CAGQRGGRETQYF; CDR3nt: TGTGCCGGCCAGCGGGGGGGCCGAGAGACCCAGTACTTC
d_gene: TRBD1; abundance: once; v_gene: TRBV7-9; j_gene: TRBJ1-2; CDR3aa: CASSRQGATYGYTF; CDR3nt: TGTGCCAGCAGCCGTCAGGGGGCTACCTATGGCTACACCTTC
d_gene: TRBD1; abundance: .; v_gene: TRBV5-1; j_gene: TRBJ1-6; CDR3aa: CASSWTGSSYNSPLHF; CDR3nt: TGCGCCAGCAGCTGGACAGGAAGCTCCTATAATTCACCCCTCCACTTT
d_gene: .; abundance: once; v_gene: TRBV11-2; j_gene: TRBJ2-2; CDR3aa: CASSLEDLALSAGELFF; CDR3nt: TGTGCCAGCAGCTTAGAAGATTTAGCGCTCTCGGCCGGGGAGCTGTTTTTT
d_gene: .; abundance: .; v_gene: TRBV27; j_gene: TRBJ2-3; CDR3aa: CASSPLGRVRGTDTQYF; CDR3nt: TGTGCCAGCAGCCCCCTGGGTCGAGTGAGGGGTACAGATACGCAGTATTTT
d_gene: .; abundance: .; v_gene: TRBV4-3; j_gene: TRBJ2-5; CDR3aa: CASRRTDQETQYF; CDR3nt: TGCGCCAGCCGACGGACAGACCAAGAGACCCAGTACTTC
d_gene: TRBD2; abundance: .; v_gene: TRBV11-2; j_gene: TRBJ2-3; CDR3aa: CASSFRLAGLTDTQYF; CDR3nt: TGTGCCAGCAGCTTCCGACTAGCGGGCCTCACAGATACGCAGTATTTT
d_gene: TRBD1; abundance: .; v_gene: TRBV27; j_gene: TRBJ2-3; CDR3aa: CASSRTGGGTDTQYF; CDR3nt: TGTGCCAGCAGCCGGACAGGGGGCGGAACAGATACGCAGTATTTT
d_gene: TRBD1; abundance: .; v_gene: TRBV25-1; j_gene: TRBJ2-1; CDR3aa: CASSEDPGTGVNEQFF; CDR3nt: TGTGCCAGCAGTGAGGATCCGGGGACAGGGGTGAATGAGCAGTTCTTC
d_gene: TRBD1; abundance: .; v_gene: TRBV4-3; j_gene: TRBJ1-1; CDR3aa: CASSHSPGTAIGKAEAFF; CDR3nt: TGCGCCAGCAGCCATTCCCCCGGGACAGCCATAGGGAAGGCTGAAGCTTTCTTT
d_gene: .; abundance: .; v_gene: TRBV9; j_gene: TRBJ2-7; CDR3aa: CASSPPPGRGGPLEQYF; CDR3nt: TGTGCCAGCAGCCCTCCCCCGGGGAGAGGGGGTCCACTCGAGCAGTACTTC
d_gene: TRBD2; abundance: .; v_gene: TRBV7-8; j_gene: TRBJ2-3; CDR3aa: CASSLGAGVLTDTQYF; CDR3nt: TGTGCCAGCAGCTTGGGAGCGGGGGTCCTCACAGATACGCAGTATTTT
d_gene: .; abundance: few; v_gene: TRBV10-1; j_gene: TRBJ2-7; CDR3aa: CASSESEGGYEQYF; CDR3nt: TGCGCCAGCAGTGAGTCTGAAGGGGGCTACGAGCAGTACTTC
d_gene: .; abundance: .; v_gene: TRBV4-1; j_gene: TRBJ1-5; CDR3aa: CASSQQVFKQGMEQPQHF; CDR3nt: TGCGCCAGCAGCCAACAAGTTTTCAAACAGGGAATGGAGCAGCCCCAGCATTTT
d_gene: .; abundance: .; v_gene: TRBV7-9; j_gene: TRBJ1-2; CDR3aa: CASSFGRHGGYTF; CDR3nt: TGTGCCAGCAGTTTCGGACGACATGGTGGCTACACCTTC
d_gene: .; abundance: .; v_gene: TRBV19; j_gene: TRBJ1-5; CDR3aa: CASKEQHSNQPQHF; CDR3nt: TGTGCCAGTAAGGAACAGCATAGCAATCAGCCCCAGCATTTT
d_gene: TRBD1; abundance: .; v_gene: TRBV12-5; j_gene: TRBJ1-2; CDR3aa: CASGLVLGQGIRGGGYTF; CDR3nt: TGTGCTAGTGGTTTGGTACTAGGACAGGGTATCAGGGGGGGTGGCTACACCTTC
d_gene: .; abundance: few; v_gene: TRBV7-9; j_gene: TRBJ2-3; CDR3aa: CASSPEIDTQYF; CDR3nt: TGTGCCAGCAGCCCCGAAATAGATACGCAGTATTTT
d_gene: .; abundance: few; v_gene: TRBV6-5; j_gene: TRBJ1-2; CDR3aa: CASSFLVGGDGYTF; CDR3nt: TGTGCCAGCAGTTTCCTGGTCGGAGGAGATGGCTACACCTTC
d_gene: .; abundance: .; v_gene: TRBV19; j_gene: TRBJ1-2; CDR3aa: CASSLGGGSNYGYTF; CDR3nt: TGTGCCAGTAGTCTCGGGGGGGGATCTAACTATGGCTACACCTTC
d_gene: TRBD1; abundance: .; v_gene: TRBV19; j_gene: TRBJ2-7; CDR3aa: CASSLSGTGAYEQYF; CDR3nt: TGTGCCAGTAGTTTATCCGGGACAGGGGCCTACGAGCAGTACTTC
d_gene: .; abundance: .; v_gene: TRBV7-3; j_gene: TRBJ2-3; CDR3aa: CASSLTRGGLPFNITDTQYF; CDR3nt: TGTGCCAGCAGCTTAACCCGTGGGGGACTTCCTTTTAATATCACAGATACGCAGTATTTT
d_gene: .; abundance: .; v_gene: TRBV29-1; j_gene: TRBJ2-5; CDR3aa: CSFGTMYETQYF; CDR3nt: TGCAGCTTCGGGACGATGTATGAGACCCAGTACTTC
d_gene: TRBD1; abundance: .; v_gene: TRBV14; j_gene: TRBJ1-5; CDR3aa: CASSQAPGTGGFLPQHF; CDR3nt: TGTGCCAGCAGCCAAGCGCCCGGGACAGGGGGGTTCTTGCCCCAGCATTTT
d_gene: .; abundance: .; v_gene: TRBV9; j_gene: TRBJ2-3; CDR3aa: CASSDLRDTQYF; CDR3nt: TGTGCCAGCAGCGACCTGAGAGATACGCAGTATTTT
d_gene: TRBD2; abundance: once; v_gene: TRBV27; j_gene: TRBJ2-5; CDR3aa: CASSLYTPGLAVQETQYF; CDR3nt: TGTGCCAGCAGTTTGTACACCCCGGGACTAGCGGTACAAGAGACCCAGTACTTC
d_gene: .; abundance: .; v_gene: TRBV7-9; j_gene: TRBJ1-3; CDR3aa: CASSLEGSGNTIYF; CDR3nt: TGTGCCAGCAGCTTAGAGGGGAGTGGAAACACCATATATTTT
d_gene: .; abundance: .; v_gene: TRBV7-9; j_gene: TRBJ1-2; CDR3aa: CASSVGFRDTSEGYTF; CDR3nt: TGTGCCAGCAGCGTGGGCTTCCGGGACACCTCGGAGGGCTACACCTTC
d_gene: TRBD1; abundance: .; v_gene: TRBV7-2; j_gene: TRBJ2-7; CDR3aa: CASSWIQGGLYEQYF; CDR3nt: TGTGCCAGCAGCTGGATACAGGGGGGCCTCTACGAGCAGTACTTC
d_gene: .; abundance: .; v_gene: TRBV7-8; j_gene: TRBJ2-1; CDR3aa: CASSFPRNEQFF; CDR3nt: TGTGCCAGCAGCTTTCCCCGTAATGAGCAGTTCTTC
d_gene: .; abundance: .; v_gene: TRBV12-5; j_gene: TRBJ1-1; CDR3aa: CASGLFFREGAFF; CDR3nt: TGTGCTAGTGGTTTGTTTTTCAGGGAAGGGGCTTTCTTT
d_gene: TRBD2; abundance: .; v_gene: TRBV29-1; j_gene: TRBJ2-3; CDR3aa: CSVGSSGREDTQYF; CDR3nt: TGCAGCGTTGGTAGTAGCGGGAGAGAAGATACGCAGTATTTT
d_gene: TRBD1; abundance: .; v_gene: TRBV19; j_gene: TRBJ2-7; CDR3aa: CASSTGDRWEQYF; CDR3nt: TGTGCCAGTAGTACCGGGGACAGATGGGAGCAGTACTTC
d_gene: TRBD1; abundance: .; v_gene: TRBV4-2; j_gene: TRBJ1-1; CDR3aa: CASSPSGTGDIMNTEAFF; CDR3nt: TGTGCCAGCAGCCCGTCCGGGACAGGGGACATTATGAACACTGAAGCTTTCTTT
d_gene: TRBD1; abundance: .; v_gene: TRBV29-1; j_gene: TRBJ1-2; CDR3aa: CSVPGQSNPNYGYTF; CDR3nt: TGCAGCGTTCCGGGACAGTCAAACCCTAACTATGGCTACACCTTC
d_gene: .; abundance: .; v_gene: TRBV19; j_gene: TRBJ1-6; CDR3aa: CASSWSGNSPLHF; CDR3nt: TGTGCCAGTAGTTGGTCAGGAAATTCACCCCTCCACTTT